The 22 T cell receptor beta chains below all came from one sample that was sequenced in a study of Ad26.COV2.S vaccination and SARS-CoV-2 variants (dated by TCRdb to 2020 to 2022). Explained via the paper, the treatment or condition label denotes: some 20 received Ad26.COV2.S at low or high dose, single or two shots; about 5 received placebo; per-sample allocation not given. For vaccine and placebo recipients, the sequenced repertoires came from samples collected on day 63 after the first injection. The protocol used for the library was the immunoSEQ multiplex PCR assay. As stored in TCRdb, this immuneACCESS dataset retains in-frame rearrangements with V and J assigned. A fraction of the clones does not appear; measured against another copy, unresolved V genes explain less than half of the discrepancy, and the remainder lacks a known reason. Across this sample there are about 420,000 clones, with 88% seen only once. The leading ten clones occupy 3.6% of the sample.

The sequencing used peripheral blood, collected in a trial of Ad26.COV2.S vaccine versus placebo. These receptors were collected from a person aged 18 to 59 who received the Ad26.COV2.S COVID-19 vaccine or a placebo.

The gene calls are TRBV10-3 and TRBJ2-7, with D hard to call. CDR3 length: 13 residues. Germline CDR1 ENHRY, CDR2 SYGVKD. Trimming took 3 bases from V and 5 from J, leaving 11 bases between them. The CDR3: CAISDLKGDEQYF. For the CDR3, the DNA is TGTGCCATCAGTGATCTCAAGGGTGACGAGCAGTACTTC.

This chain links TRBV6-4 with TRBJ2-1, with D perhaps TRBD1 or TRBD2 (5 bases each). V lost 6 bases and J lost 1, with 16 bases in between. CDR1 and CDR2 (germline): MRHNA, SNTAGT. This CDR3 spans 16 amino acids. The chain's CDR3 is CASSAAGGRSYNEQFF. As DNA, the CDR3 is TGTGCCAGCAGCGCCGCTGGGGGTAGGTCCTACAATGAGCAGTTCTTC.

The genes are TRBV19 and TRBJ1-5; D is perhaps TRBD1 (5 bases). The germline V gene encodes CDR1 LNHDA and CDR2 SQIVND (reference sequence). The CDR3 has 14 residues. The V end was cut by 8 bases, the J end by 3 bases, with 14 bases between. The CDR3 here is CASRFGTLNQPQHF. The CDR3 DNA follows: TGTGCCAGTCGGTTCGGGACTCTCAATCAGCCCCAGCATTTT.

The V call is TRBV28, the J call TRBJ1-6, with D possibly matching TRBD1 (5 bases). Germline CDR1 is MDHEN and CDR2 is SYDVKM. The CDR3 spans 12 residues. The ends were cut back, 6 bases at V and 6 bases at J, with 6 bases in the middle. The CDR3 nucleotides read TGTGCCAGCAGGGGACTTAATTCACCCCTCCACTTT. Translating it yields CASRGLNSPLHF.

This clone turned up a few times. The chain joins TRBV11-2 to TRBJ1-2, with D possibly matching TRBD1 (5 bases). Germline V CDR1 and CDR2: SGHAT, FQNNGV. CDR3 length: 14 residues. With 0 bases removed from V and 7 bases from J, the gap between germline ends came to 12 bases. This CDR3 is CASSLDPQGRGYTF. Written as DNA, the CDR3 is TGTGCCAGCAGCTTAGATCCCCAGGGTCGTGGCTACACCTTC.

The gene calls are TRBV7-2 and TRBJ1-4; 8 bases agree with TRBD1. The length of the CDR3 is 18 residues. Unmatched junction bases numbered 11, after V lost 5 bases and J lost 0 bases. CDR1 and CDR2 from the germline V gene are SGHTA and FQGNSA. Written as DNA, the CDR3 is TGTGCCAGCAGCCCTCACGGGGCAGGGGGCGCAACTAATGAAAAACTGTTTTTT. Protein: CASSPHGAGGATNEKLFF. Complete variable domain (other parts from reference TRBV7-2 and TRBJ1-4): GAGVSQSPSNKVTEKGKDVELRCDPISGHTALYWYRQSLGQGLEFLIYFQGNSAPDKSGLPSDRFSAERTGGSVSTLTIQRTQQEDSAVYLCASSPHGAGGATNEKLFFGSGTQLSVL.

This chain joins TRBV11-3 and TRBJ2-5; D might be TRBD2 (6 bases). The length of the CDR3 is 13 residues. Per germline, CDR1 SGHNT and CDR2 YENEEA. Trimming removed 8 bases at V and 5 bases at J, with 15 bases between. Written as DNA, the CDR3 is TGTGCCAGCGGCCGCGGGACGGGGGAGACCCAGTACTTC. The encoded protein is CASGRGTGETQYF.

The chain combines TRBV29-1 with TRBJ2-2, with 12 bases that match TRBD1. Per the germline V gene, CDR1 is SQVTM and CDR2 is ANQGSEA. V shed 0 bases and J 4 bases; nucleotides not matched to a gene: 6. This CDR3 comprises 17 residues. The CDR3 sequence is CSVEDPGTGGFTGELFF. Written as DNA, the CDR3 is TGCAGCGTTGAAGATCCCGGGACAGGGGGCTTCACCGGGGAGCTGTTTTTT.

The chain has TRBV5-5 and TRBJ1-1, with no clear D. Trimming stripped 0 bases from V and 1 base from J, with 7 bases between. Germline assignment: CDR1 SGHKS and CDR2 YYEKEE (reference sequence). This CDR3 comprises 14 residues. The chain's CDR3 is CASSLGATNTEAFF. The CDR3 DNA follows: TGTGCCAGCAGCTTGGGGGCGACGAACACTGAAGCTTTCTTT.

The chain joins TRBV5-6 to TRBJ2-3; a weak D match, TRBD2 (6 bases). Looked up from germline, CDR1 is SGHDT and CDR2 is YYEEEE. V dropped 0 bases and J dropped 1 base, with 12 bases sitting between them. The CDR3 covers 16 residues. This chain's CDR3 is CASSLVGGRGTDTQYF. The CDR3 DNA is TGTGCCAGCAGCTTGGTGGGGGGTCGTGGCACAGATACGCAGTATTTT.

The chain has TRBV4-2 and TRBJ2-1, with TRBD1 matching 7 bases. The CDR3 has 14 residues. The V gene's germline CDR1 is LGHNA and CDR2 YNFKEQ. J was trimmed by 7 bases and V by 5 bases; bases with no gene match: 8. The CDR3 loop is CASSSRTGENEQFF. For the CDR3, the DNA is TGTGCCAGCAGCTCGAGAACAGGGGAAAATGAGCAGTTCTTC.

V and J are TRBV27 and TRBJ2-2; TRBD2 aligns across 14 bases. This CDR3 region has 17 residues. Trimming took 8 bases from V and 8 from J; bases not matched to a gene: 13. CDR1 is MNHEY, CDR2 SMNVEV, per germline (reference sequence). CDR3 nucleotides: TGTGCCAGCGGCCCCCTTCGGACTAGCGGGGGGCCGGGGGAGCTGTTTTTT. This gives the protein CASGPLRTSGGPGELFF.

This chain's CDR3 is CASSYSGSNYGYTF. Here the CDR3 DNA reads TGTGCCAGCAGCTACTCAGGCAGCAACTATGGCTACACCTTC. The chain combines TRBV7-9 with TRBJ1-2, with D unresolved. CDR1 is SEHNR and CDR2 is FQNEAQ in the germline V gene (reference sequence). The CDR3 contains 14 residues. Trimming took 4 bases from V and 2 from J, leaving 11 bases between them.

The chain employs TRBV20-1 and TRBJ2-1; 7 bases are shared with TRBD2. CDR3 length equals 11 residues. V shed 6 bases and J 10 bases; nucleotides not matched to a gene: 6. Per the germline V gene, CDR1 is DFQATT and CDR2 is SNEGSKA (reference sequence). The CDR3, as DNA: TGCAGTGCCCGGACTAGTCTCGAGCAGTTCTTC. It translates to CSARTSLEQFF.

V gene TRBV6-2 or TRBV6-3 combines with J gene TRBJ1-5; D gene ambiguous. CDR1 is MNHEY, CDR2 SVGEGT, per germline. The CDR3 extends over 14 amino acids. Trimming shortened V by 4 bases and J by 0 bases, and 7 bases separated the two germline ends. CDR3 sequence (DNA): TGTGCCAGCAGTTCCGGGTCTAGCAATCAGCCCCAGCATTTT. Protein sequence: CASSSGSSNQPQHF.

The V call is TRBV19, the J call TRBJ1-6, with D unclear. V lost 5 bases, J lost 7 bases, and 9 bases lay in between. The CDR3 totals 13 residues. CDR1 is LNHDA, CDR2 SQIVND, per germline (reference sequence). CDR3 sequence (DNA): TGTGCCAGTAGTTTTTCCCTCAATTCACCCCTCCACTTT. Amino acid sequence: CASSFSLNSPLHF.

V usage is TRBV24-1 and J usage is TRBJ2-1, with TRBD2 matching 8 bases. In germline, CDR1 is KGHDR, CDR2 SFDVKD. This CDR3 has 15 amino acids. V lost 4 bases, J lost 5 bases, and 6 bases stayed unmatched. The CDR3 spells CATSEISGSHNEQFF. CDR3 sequence (DNA): TGTGCCACCAGTGAGATAAGCGGGAGCCACAATGAGCAGTTCTTC.

The chain is built from TRBV5-4 and TRBJ1-3; D gene ambiguous. The germline V gene encodes CDR1 SGHNT and CDR2 YYREEE (reference sequence). V lost 8 bases and J lost 0, with 15 bases in between. This CDR3 is built from 15 residues. This CDR3 is CASRVDMNSGNTIYF. For the CDR3, the DNA is TGTGCCAGTAGGGTGGATATGAACTCTGGAAACACCATATATTTT.

V and J are TRBV5-1 and TRBJ1-1, with TRBD1 as a possible D gene (5 bases). CDR1 SGHRS and CDR2 YFSETQ come from the germline V gene. CDR3 length: 13 amino acids. V lost 2 bases and J lost 5, with 10 bases in between. The DNA of the CDR3 is TGCGCCAGCAGCTTAAGACAGCGGACTGAAGCTTTCTTT. Translated, it gives CASSLRQRTEAFF. Filled out from reference TRBV5-1 and TRBJ1-1, the complete variable domain reads KAGVTQTPRYLIKTRGQQVTLSCSPISGHRSVSWYQQTPGQGLQFLFEYFSETQRNKGNFPGRFSGRQFSNSRSEMNVSTLELGDSALYLCASSLRQRTEAFFGQGTRLTVV.

Of note for this clone: The sample has other DNA sequences that encode this CDR3 too. The chain recombines TRBV5-1 with TRBJ2-6; D remains ambiguous. The CDR3 loop spans 14 amino acids. Trimming pared 4 bases from V and 0 bases from J, leaving 5 bases between. Germline assignment: CDR1 SGHRS and CDR2 YFSETQ. The CDR3 here is CASSLYSGANVLTF. The CDR3 DNA reads TGCGCCAGCAGCCTGTACTCTGGGGCCAACGTCCTGACTTTC. Supplemented by reference TRBV5-1 and TRBJ2-6, the full variable domain reads KAGVTQTPRYLIKTRGQQVTLSCSPISGHRSVSWYQQTPGQGLQFLFEYFSETQRNKGNFPGRFSGRQFSNSRSEMNVSTLELGDSALYLCASSLYSGANVLTFGAGSRLTVL.

The chain employs TRBV19 and TRBJ1-6, with TRBD1 matching 9 bases. CDR1 is LNHDA and CDR2 is SQIVND in the germline V gene (reference sequence). V gave up 2 bases and J gave up 6 bases; unmatched junction bases: 5. The CDR3 runs 16 residues. The DNA of the CDR3 is TGTGCCAGTAGTATAATGGGACAGGGTTCTAATTCACCCCTCCACTTT. This codes for CASSIMGQGSNSPLHF.

Worth noting for this clone: This sample includes further DNA sequences coding for the same CDR3. The chain combines TRBV10-3 with TRBJ2-7; D is ambiguous. This CDR3 has 13 amino acids. Germline-derived CDR1 and CDR2 are ENHRY and SYGVKD. Trimming removed 0 bases at V and 0 bases at J, with 3 bases between. The chain's CDR3 is CAISESGSYEQYF. The CDR3 region has the DNA TGTGCCATCAGTGAGTCCGGCTCCTACGAGCAGTACTTC.